This T cell receptor (beta chain) was obtained from a study of CD8 T cell repertoires and HIV-1 epitope variants. Broader study findings: The TAALDMSHF plasma variant had no responses, unlike KF9 (five clonotypes) and HW9 (one).

This clone was observed many times. Its antigen is not known. TCR beta CDR3 was sequenced at survey depth on immunoSEQ. Using immunoSEQ multiplex PCR, the repertoire was profiled, and TCRdb retains in-frame clones only, with some absent. The sample shows tens of thousands of clones, almost 75% of them seen only once. CDR1 is SGHRS, CDR2 YFSETQ, per germline. Germline trimming cut 4 bases from V and 4 bases from J; bases unmatched to any gene: 8. The CDR3 contains 15 residues. Sequencing used uncultured baseline CD8+ T cells from peripheral blood mononuclear cells (PBMCs). This chain joins TRBV5-1 and TRBJ2-7, with 10 nucleotides matching TRBD2. This TCR came from a male donor with HIV. DNA for the CDR3: TGCGCCAGCAGCGAAGAACCGGGACTAGCGTACGAGCAGTACTTC. This codes for CASSEEPGLAYEQYF.